A selection of T cell receptor beta chains follows, all from one sample in a study of blood T cell repertoires in COVID-19. Produced via immunoSEQ multiplex PCR; TCRdb's table is partial and in-frame only. The sample lists tens of thousands of clones; around 90% were seen once. The sample was peripheral blood. The receptors were sampled from a human donor with active COVID-19. The donor label of this sample is uncertain. The CDR3 runs from the conserved cysteine through the conserved F or W. The order of the fields is clone size, V gene, D gene, J gene, CDR3 DNA, CDR3 protein. D genes are given only for firm matches. Size is omitted from some rows. Given values are once, few, many or a class for expanded clones.

-	TRBV5-4	TRBD1	TRBJ2-1	TGTGCCAGCAGCCCCCAGGACAGGTTGAGGGATGAGCAGTTCTTC	CASSPQDRLRDEQFF
-	TRBV5-1	-	TRBJ2-3	TGCGCCAGCAGCCCAACGACAAAGACAGATACGCAGTATTTT	CASSPTTKTDTQYF
-	TRBV28	-	TRBJ1-2	TGTGCCAGCAGGCCCTCGGGGGGAGGTTATGGCTACACCTTC	CASRPSGGGYGYTF
few	TRBV7-3	-	TRBJ1-2	TGTGCCAGCAGCTTAACTAAGGCCCCCGGCGGCTATGGCTACACCTTC	CASSLTKAPGGYGYTF
-	TRBV3-1/TRBV3-2	-	TRBJ2-1	TGTGCCAGCAGCCCCCAAGATAGCAATGAGCAGTTCTTC	CASSPQDSNEQFF
-	TRBV9	TRBD1	TRBJ1-3	TGTGCCAGCAGCGAGACAGGGGCTGGAAACACCATATATTTT	CASSETGAGNTIYF
-	TRBV21-1	-	TRBJ1-5	TGTGCCAGCAGCCCCCATGACGGGAGGGATCAGCCCCAGCATTTT	CASSPHDGRDQPQHF
-	TRBV11-2	-	TRBJ2-3	TGTGCCAGCAGCCCCGGGATAGATACGCAGTATTTT	CASSPGIDTQYF
-	TRBV3-1/TRBV3-2	TRBD1	TRBJ2-5	TGTGCCAGCAGGGAAGACAAGGGGGCTGGTGAGACCCAGTACTTC	CASREDKGAGETQYF
few	TRBV7-2	-	TRBJ2-3	TGTGCCAGCAGCTCCAGGTGGGCAGGGGTGGTTGATACGCAGTATTTT	CASSSRWAGVVDTQYF
-	TRBV4-3	TRBD1	TRBJ2-7	TGCGCCAGCAGCCAAGTTTATTTCGGGCTCCAGGGGGCAAAAGAGCAGTACTTC	CASSQVYFGLQGAKEQYF
-	TRBV6-5	-	TRBJ2-7	TGTGCCAGCAGTCAAACCCACAGGGTAGGCGAGCAGTACTTC	CASSQTHRVGEQYF